This T cell receptor beta chain comes out of a study of sequential checkpoint blockade in melanoma. In its sample, this clone was seen a few times. The assay was immunoSEQ multiplex PCR, and TCRdb's table has in-frame clones only and misses some. The repertoire holds 20,000 to 25,000 clones, with approximately 71% as singletons. The treatment: randomized to nivolumab then ipilimumab (arm A) or the reverse (arm B). This sequence was found in a human donor with melanoma. The sequencing used CD8+ T cells sorted from blood (inferred from file names), collected from a patient given nivolumab and ipilimumab in sequence.

The CDR3 bases are TGTGCCAGCAGTGACGGGGAGGGTTCAACTAATGAAAAACTGTTTTTT. Protein: CASSDGEGSTNEKLFF. This chain links TRBV27 with TRBJ1-4; no reliable D call. Germline CDR1 is MNHEY and CDR2 is SMNVEV (reference sequence). CDR3 length: 16 residues. Trimming cost V 5 bases and J 0 bases, with 13 bases left between them.